Shown below are 30 T cell receptor beta chains from a single sample sequenced in a study of T cell responses to AZD1222 COVID-19 vaccine. The data were produced by immunoSEQ multiplex PCR, yet TCRdb's version contains in-frame clones alone and is incomplete. The data hold 110,000 or so clones, with around 89% observed a single time. The specimen comprised peripheral blood, sampled 28 days after the second AZD1222 dose. These receptors were taken from an adult who received the AZD1222 COVID-19 vaccine.

The chain employs TRBV6-1 and TRBJ1-5; tentatively, D is TRBD1 (5 bases). The germline CDR1 and CDR2 sequences are MNHNS and SASEGT. Trimming pared 0 bases from V and 9 bases from J, leaving 12 bases between. This CDR3 region has 14 residues. The CDR3 DNA follows: TGTGCCAGCAGTGAAGCGGGGGGTCCTCGGCCCCAGCATTTT. Protein sequence: CASSEAGGPRPQHF.

This CDR3 reads CASSLGDGQREKLFF. The CDR3 nucleotides are TGCGCCAGCAGCTTGGGGGACGGGCAGCGTGAAAAACTGTTTTTT. The chain is built from TRBV5-1 and TRBJ1-4; maybe TRBD1 (5 bases). This CDR3 has 15 amino acids. The germline V and J ends were trimmed by 0 bases and 7 bases, with 13 bases remaining between them. From germline, CDR1 is SGHRS and CDR2 YFSETQ.

The table lists this clone with a count of one. The chain uses TRBV19 and TRBJ2-1, with a tentative D call TRBD2 (6 bases). Germline V gene lookup returns CDR1 LNHDA and CDR2 SQIVND (reference sequence). Trimming removed 4 bases at V and 6 bases at J, with 19 bases between. This CDR3 region has 16 residues. As DNA, the CDR3 is TGTGCCAGTAGTAGGATGACTGGCGGGGAGACCAATGAGCAGTTCTTC. This gives the protein CASSRMTGGETNEQFF. The full variable domain, in which reference TRBV19 and TRBJ2-1 provide the parts outside the CDR3, is DGGITQSPKYLFRKEGQNVTLSCEQNLNHDAMYWYRQDPGQGLRLIYYSQIVNDFQKGDIAEGYSVSREKKESFPLTVTSAQKNPTAFYLCASSRMTGGETNEQFFGPGTRLTVL.

The CDR3 bases are TGTGCCAGCAGCTTAGAGGCCGACAGGGGGCCTCAGCCCCAGCATTTT. Translating gives CASSLEADRGPQPQHF. The rearrangement uses TRBV7-3 and TRBJ1-5; 10 bases map to TRBD1. The CDR3 is made up of 16 amino acids. The V segment lost 2 bases and the J segment 6 bases; nucleotides outside the gene matches: 7. The germline CDR1 and CDR2 sequences are SGHTA and FQGTGA.

This chain links TRBV12-3 or TRBV12-4 with TRBJ2-1, with D perhaps TRBD1 (6 bases). The CDR3 totals 13 residues. V was pared by 7 bases and J by 5 bases, with 12 bases between. The CDR3 nucleotides are TGTGCCAGCACCCGGGACACAAACAATGAGCAGTTCTTC. Its protein is CASTRDTNNEQFF.

This clone showed up just once. V usage is TRBV6-5 and J usage is TRBJ1-5, with D unclear. The germline gives CDR1 MNHEY, CDR2 SVGAGI. The CDR3 is 14 amino acids. V dropped 0 bases and J dropped 3 bases, with 6 bases sitting between them. For the CDR3, the DNA is TGTGCCAGCAGTTACTCAAGGAACAATCAGCCCCAGCATTTT. It encodes CASSYSRNNQPQHF.

The gene calls are TRBV6-5 and TRBJ1-1; D gene uncertain. Per the germline V gene, CDR1 is MNHEY and CDR2 is SVGAGI. V was clipped by 4 bases and J by 2 bases, with 8 bases between them. This CDR3 is built from 13 residues. DNA for the CDR3: TGTGCCAGCAGTTTGATCGATAACACTGAAGCTTTCTTT. This sequence encodes CASSLIDNTEAFF.

This chain links TRBV2 with TRBJ2-2; 12 bases are a match to TRBD2. The CDR3 contains 17 residues. Per the germline V gene, CDR1 is SNHLY and CDR2 is FYNNEI. The V segment lost 4 bases and the J segment 5 bases; nucleotides outside the gene matches: 8. The CDR3 loop reads CASSAPSGGAFTGELFF. As DNA, the CDR3 is TGTGCCAGCAGTGCTCCTAGCGGGGGGGCCTTTACCGGGGAGCTGTTTTTT.

The CDR3 nucleotides read TGTGCCAGTAGTACAGGGGGCAGATCGGTGGACACCATATATTTT. Its translation: CASSTGGRSVDTIYF. V and J are TRBV19 and TRBJ1-3, with TRBD1 matching over 8 bases. Germline V gene lookup returns CDR1 LNHDA and CDR2 SQIVND (reference sequence). The CDR3 is made up of 15 amino acids. The J segment lost 8 bases and the V segment lost 4 bases, leaving 10 bases of the junction unmatched.

This clone was counted a single time. The chain is built from TRBV7-9 and TRBJ2-2; D gene ambiguous. Germline V gene data show CDR1 as SEHNR and CDR2 as FQNEAQ (reference sequence). V was pared by 1 base and J by 4 bases, with 7 bases between. The CDR3 totals 14 residues. CDR3 nucleotide sequence: TGTGCCAGCAGCTTAGTGGGAAGCACCGGGGAGCTGTTTTTT. Encoded protein: CASSLVGSTGELFF. Using reference TRBV7-9 and TRBJ2-2 for the parts outside the CDR3, the full variable domain is DTGVSQNPRHKITKRGQNVTFRCDPISEHNRLYWYRQTLGQGPEFLTYFQNEAQLEKSRLLSDRFSAERPKGSFSTLEIQRTEQGDSAMYLCASSLVGSTGELFFGEGSRLTVL.

This chain connects TRBV7-6 to TRBJ1-1; no clear D gene. V was cut by 1 base and J by 3 bases, with 6 bases left in between. The CDR3 extends over 13 amino acids. The germline V gene encodes CDR1 SGHVS and CDR2 FNYEAQ. CDR3 residues: CASSLGTYTEAFF. The CDR3 DNA sequence: TGTGCCAGCAGCTTAGGCACCTACACTGAAGCTTTCTTT.

The V call is TRBV25-1, the J call TRBJ1-4, with D uncertain. This CDR3 comprises 16 residues. The V gene's germline CDR1 is MGHDK and CDR2 SYGVNS. Deletions cut 2 bases from V and 4 bases from J, with 14 bases between. The chain's CDR3 is CASSETRSYLNEKLFF. The DNA for the CDR3 is TGTGCCAGCAGTGAAACCAGGTCGTACCTTAATGAAAAACTGTTTTTT.

V gene TRBV9 combines with J gene TRBJ1-1, with 7 bases that match TRBD1. Per germline, CDR1 SGDLS and CDR2 YYNGEE. The CDR3 is made up of 15 amino acids. Germline trimming cut 4 bases from V and 0 bases from J; bases unmatched to any gene: 6. CDR3 nucleotides: TGTGCCAGCAGCTCGAGACAGGGAGTGAACACTGAAGCTTTCTTT. Protein sequence: CASSSRQGVNTEAFF.

V usage is TRBV2 and J usage is TRBJ1-4, with D unclear. The CDR3 contains 14 residues. Germline V gives CDR1 SNHLY, CDR2 FYNNEI. The germline V and J ends were trimmed by 7 bases and 2 bases, with 11 bases remaining between them. The CDR3 loop reads CASTREGTNEKLFF. The CDR3 DNA follows: TGTGCCAGCACTAGGGAGGGTACTAATGAAAAACTGTTTTTT.

The rearrangement joins TRBV27 to TRBJ2-1; 7 bases match TRBD2. Unmatched junction bases numbered 11, after V lost 7 bases and J lost 5 bases. Germline CDR1 and CDR2: MNHEY and SMNVEV (reference sequence). This CDR3 comprises 15 residues. The CDR3 coding sequence is TGTGCCAGCACCATTGCATTAGCGGGCCACAATGAGCAGTTCTTC. This translates into CASTIALAGHNEQFF.

V gene TRBV9 combines with J gene TRBJ2-7, with TRBD1 matching 10 bases. Germline V gives CDR1 SGDLS, CDR2 YYNGEE. The CDR3 contains 16 residues. The V gene end was trimmed by 4 bases and the J gene end by 3 bases; junction bases not matched to a gene: 10. The CDR3 is CASSPRGQGYDYEQYF. DNA for the CDR3: TGTGCCAGCAGCCCTCGGGGACAGGGGTACGACTACGAGCAGTACTTC.

The chain recombines TRBV4-2 with TRBJ2-1; 8 nucleotides line up with TRBD2. From germline, CDR1 is LGHNA and CDR2 YNFKEQ. This CDR3 contains 17 residues. The trim removed 1 base at V and 5 bases at J, leaving 10 bases unmatched. This CDR3 is CASSQAGIAGTHNEQFF. The CDR3 nucleotides read TGTGCCAGCAGCCAAGCCGGGATAGCGGGGACCCACAATGAGCAGTTCTTC.

This clone was detected only a few times. J is TRBJ1-1 and V is TRBV13, with 10 bases matching TRBD1. J gave up 3 bases and V 2 bases, and 21 bases lay outside the gene matches. Germline V gives CDR1 PRHDT, CDR2 FYEKMQ (reference sequence). This CDR3 contains 21 residues. The CDR3 is CASSLKIYGAGTGVGDTEAFF. The CDR3 DNA reads as TGTGCCAGCAGCTTAAAGATATATGGAGCCGGGACAGGGGTTGGGGACACTGAAGCTTTCTTT.

V gene TRBV27 combines with J gene TRBJ2-5, with D possibly TRBD1 on 6 matching bases. The CDR3 extends over 14 amino acids. The germline V gene encodes CDR1 MNHEY and CDR2 SMNVEV (reference sequence). Trimming removed 6 bases from V and 2 bases from J, with 13 bases in between. The CDR3 DNA sequence: TGTGCCAGCAGGCCAGGGGCGGTACAAGAGACCCAGTACTTC. Translation: CASRPGAVQETQYF.

V usage is TRBV15 and J usage is TRBJ1-4; TRBD1 aligns across 7 bases. The germline V gene encodes CDR1 LNHNV and CDR2 YYDKDF (reference sequence). J lost 5 bases, V lost 6 bases, and 12 bases had no gene match. The CDR3 has 16 residues. DNA for the CDR3: TGTGCCACCAGTGAGGTTAAGGGACAGAGAAATGAAAAACTGTTTTTT. The encoded protein is CATSEVKGQRNEKLFF.

V usage is TRBV2 and J usage is TRBJ1-4; D is unresolved. Looked up from germline, CDR1 is SNHLY and CDR2 is FYNNEI. This CDR3 comprises 14 residues. Trimming removed 6 bases at V and 0 bases at J, with 8 bases between. This chain's CDR3 is CASRNLATNEKLFF. DNA for the CDR3: TGTGCCAGCAGAAACCTGGCAACTAATGAAAAACTGTTTTTT.

This clone was found once. The CDR3 coding sequence is TGCAGCGTTGATGGGGGGTCGGGGACCCAGTACTTC. This translates into CSVDGGSGTQYF. The chain combines TRBV29-1 with TRBJ2-5; a weak D match, TRBD2 (6 bases). CDR3 length: 12 amino acids. The germline gives CDR1 SQVTM, CDR2 ANQGSEA. The ends were cut back, 3 bases at V and 7 bases at J, with 12 bases in the middle. Complete variable domain (other parts from reference TRBV29-1 and TRBJ2-5): SAVISQKPSRDICQRGTSLTIQCQVDSQVTMMFWYRQQPGQSLTLIATANQGSEATYESGFVIDKFPISRPNLTFSTLTVSNMSPEDSSIYLCSVDGGSGTQYFGPGTRLLVL.

V usage is TRBV28 and J usage is TRBJ1-2; D possibly corresponds to TRBD1 (6 bases). Germline V gene sequence: CDR1 MDHEN, CDR2 SYDVKM. CDR3 length: 15 amino acids. V lost 6 bases, J lost 1 base, and 15 bases lay in between. The CDR3 DNA reads TGTGCCAGCAGACAAGGGGGACGCCTTAACTATGGCTACACCTTC. Its translation: CASRQGGRLNYGYTF.

The chain uses TRBV7-9 and TRBJ2-3, with D perhaps matching TRBD2 (5 bases). Germline CDR1 and CDR2: SEHNR and FQNEAQ (reference sequence). V lost 0 bases to trimming and J lost 6 bases, with 13 bases between them. This CDR3 is 15 amino acids long. DNA of the CDR3: TGTGCCAGCAGCTTAGCGCTGCGGGCCGCCGATACGCAGTATTTT. As protein: CASSLALRAADTQYF. The whole variable domain, remainder taken from reference TRBV7-9 and TRBJ2-3, is DTGVSQNPRHKITKRGQNVTFRCDPISEHNRLYWYRQTLGQGPEFLTYFQNEAQLEKSRLLSDRFSAERPKGSFSTLEIQRTEQGDSAMYLCASSLALRAADTQYFGPGTRLTVL.

This sequence joins TRBV6-5 and TRBJ1-4, with a tentative D call TRBD1 (6 bases). Germline V gene lookup returns CDR1 MNHEY and CDR2 SVGAGI. The CDR3 is made up of 15 amino acids. With 6 bases removed from V and 5 bases from J, the gap between germline ends came to 16 bases. The CDR3 spells CASRPSDRQNEKLFF. CDR3 nucleotides: TGTGCCAGCAGACCCTCGGACAGACAGAATGAAAAACTGTTTTTT.

This chain uses TRBV5-4 with TRBJ1-2, with D unresolved. Germline values: CDR1 SGHNT, CDR2 YYREEE (reference sequence). The CDR3 loop spans 16 amino acids. Trimming removed 0 bases at V and 6 bases at J, with 18 bases between. CDR3 sequence (DNA): TGTGCCAGCAGCTTGGGGGGTGCGGCCGAGTTGGATGGCTACACCTTC. It codes for CASSLGGAAELDGYTF.

This clone appeared a single time. V usage is TRBV6-2 or TRBV6-3 and J usage is TRBJ1-1, with D maybe TRBD1 (5 bases). Trimming cost V 5 bases and J 2 bases, with 12 bases left between them. Germline CDR1 reads MNHEY; CDR2 reads SVGEGT. The CDR3 spans 14 residues. The CDR3 loop is CASSRGGVNTEAFF. The DNA of the CDR3 is TGTGCCAGCAGTCGAGGAGGGGTTAACACTGAAGCTTTCTTT.

V is TRBV28 and J is TRBJ1-1, with TRBD1 as a possible D gene (5 bases). The V and J ends lost 5 bases and 5 bases respectively, with 15 bases between them. The CDR3 is 14 amino acids. Germline loops: CDR1 MDHEN, CDR2 SYDVKM. The CDR3 is CASSATGTATEAFF. Here the CDR3 DNA reads TGTGCCAGCAGTGCTACCGGGACGGCTACTGAAGCTTTCTTT.

This clone was counted once. The chain carries TRBV19 and TRBJ2-2; D remains ambiguous. Germline loops: CDR1 LNHDA, CDR2 SQIVND (reference sequence). Trimming stripped 9 bases from V and 0 bases from J, with 8 bases between. This CDR3 comprises 13 residues. The CDR3 protein is CASPPANTGELFF. As DNA, the CDR3 is TGTGCCAGCCCGCCGGCGAACACCGGGGAGCTGTTTTTT. The full variable domain, completed using reference TRBV19 and TRBJ2-2, is DGGITQSPKYLFRKEGQNVTLSCEQNLNHDAMYWYRQDPGQGLRLIYYSQIVNDFQKGDIAEGYSVSREKKESFPLTVTSAQKNPTAFYLCASPPANTGELFFGEGSRLTVL.

The table lists this clone with a few counts. The J gene is TRBJ2-6, the V gene TRBV7-3; D is unclear. CDR3 length: 18 amino acids. Germline CDR1 and CDR2: SGHTA and FQGTGA. The V end lost 0 bases, the J end lost 0 bases, and 12 bases lay between the germline ends. The CDR3 here is CASSLTGSLFSGANVLTF. In DNA, the CDR3 is TGTGCCAGCAGCTTAACGGGCAGTTTATTCTCTGGGGCCAACGTCCTGACTTTC.